The 29 T cell receptor beta chains reported below all come from one sample, sequenced in a study of T cells after yellow fever vaccination. TCRdb recomputed calls from the 5' RACE reads with MiXCR, one row per CDR3 protein. Among fewer than 400,000 distinct CDR3 sequences listed, more than 5.5% were seen once. The source material was PBMCs, sampled 5 days after the yellow fever booster vaccination. The receptors were gathered from a man aged 25 to 40 who received the YFV17D yellow fever vaccine.

This clonotype was recorded a few times. V and J are TRBV20-1 and TRBJ2-4, with D maybe TRBD2 (5 bases). The CDR3 sequence is 12 residues long. The V gene lost 5 bases and the J gene lost 6 bases, with 11 bases spanning the gap. Germline CDR1 and CDR2: DFQATT and SNEGSKA (reference sequence). CDR3 loop: CSARTRANIQYF. In DNA, the CDR3 is TGCAGTGCTCGGACGAGGGCAAACATTCAGTACTTC.

This clonotype appeared a few times. This chain's CDR3 is CSASFGRGSYNEQFF. The CDR3 region has the DNA TGCAGTGCTAGTTTTGGGCGGGGCTCCTACAATGAGCAGTTCTTC. This rearrangement joins TRBV20-1 to TRBJ2-1, with D possibly matching TRBD2 (6 bases). Germline lookup yields CDR1 DFQATT and CDR2 SNEGSKA (reference sequence). Trimming cost V 3 bases and J 0 bases, with 12 bases left between them. The CDR3 is 15 amino acids.

The chain has TRBV4-1 and TRBJ2-3; D is perhaps TRBD2 (6 bases). This CDR3 has 16 residues. The V and J ends lost 5 bases and 6 bases respectively, with 21 bases between them. CDR1 is MGHRA and CDR2 is YSYEKL in the germline V gene. The CDR3 is CASSVTGTGGMDTQYF. The CDR3 nucleotides read TGCGCCAGCAGCGTTACCGGGACTGGGGGAATGGATACGCAGTATTTT.

The sample holds many counts of this clonotype. V is TRBV28 and J is TRBJ2-3, with TRBD2 matching 12 bases. The CDR3 is 16 amino acids. The ends lost 7 bases at V and 6 bases at J; junction bases unmatched: 11. Germline assignment: CDR1 MDHEN and CDR2 SYDVKM. CDR3 sequence (DNA): TGTGCCAGCACCGATAGACTAGCGGGAGCAGGGGATACGCAGTATTTT. Protein: CASTDRLAGAGDTQYF.

This clonotype was seen more than once but under ten times. CDR3 sequence reads: CASSGIDSSYEQYF. CDR3 coding DNA: TGCGCCAGCAGCGGGATAGACAGTTCCTACGAGCAGTACTTC. This sequence joins TRBV5-1 and TRBJ2-7; TRBD1 might be the D (5 bases). The CDR3 contains 14 residues. V shed 4 bases and J shed 1 base, with 12 bases lying between them. Germline CDR1 is SGHRS and CDR2 is YFSETQ.

J is TRBJ2-2 and V is TRBV2; no clear D. The CDR3 is 12 amino acids. Trimming left V 7 bases short and J 5 bases short, with 8 bases between. Germline values: CDR1 SNHLY, CDR2 FYNNEI. This CDR3 is CASNIRTGELFF. The CDR3, as DNA: TGTGCCAGCAACATCAGGACCGGGGAGCTGTTTTTT.

This clonotype was detected only a few times. The chain is built from TRBV5-1 and TRBJ1-2; D unresolved. The CDR3 runs to 14 residues. Germline V gene lookup returns CDR1 SGHRS and CDR2 YFSETQ. Trimming cost V 0 bases and J 0 bases, with 6 bases left between them. CDR3 bases: TGCGCCAGCAGCTTGGAACCATCTAACTATGGCTACACCTTC. It encodes CASSLEPSNYGYTF. Together with reference TRBV5-1 and TRBJ1-2, the CDR3 gives the full variable domain: KAGVTQTPRYLIKTRGQQVTLSCSPISGHRSVSWYQQTPGQGLQFLFEYFSETQRNKGNFPGRFSGRQFSNSRSEMNVSTLELGDSALYLCASSLEPSNYGYTFGSGTRLTVV.

This clonotype was found many times. CDR3 loop: CASSSEQGATYEQYF. The CDR3 region has the DNA TGTGCCAGCAGCTCCGAACAGGGGGCGACCTACGAGCAGTACTTC. The chain employs TRBV7-9 and TRBJ2-7; TRBD1 agrees at 9 bases. CDR3 length: 15 amino acids. The junction had 6 bases not matched to a gene; V was cut back by 4 bases and J by 2 bases. Germline values: CDR1 SEHNR, CDR2 FQNEAQ (reference sequence).

This clonotype was seen more than once but under ten times. V and J are TRBV20-1 and TRBJ2-3; perhaps TRBD2 as D (5 bases). Germline values: CDR1 DFQATT, CDR2 SNEGSKA (reference sequence). V lost 3 bases to trimming and J lost 7 bases, with 17 bases between them. The CDR3 runs to 14 residues. The CDR3 loop is CSASRTDGPHTQYF. The CDR3, as DNA: TGCAGTGCTAGCAGGACTGACGGACCGCATACGCAGTATTTT.

Many counts were recorded for this clonotype. The J gene is TRBJ2-1, the V gene TRBV24-1, with TRBD1 identical over 9 bases. Per the germline V gene, CDR1 is KGHDR and CDR2 is SFDVKD. J lost 5 bases, V lost 3 bases, and 4 bases had no gene match. The CDR3 runs 15 residues. Here the CDR3 reads CATSDPRTGDNEQFF. CDR3 nucleotide sequence: TGTGCCACCAGTGATCCGAGGACAGGGGACAATGAGCAGTTCTTC.

This clonotype was observed at least ten times. This sequence joins TRBV5-6 and TRBJ2-7; 9 bases align to TRBD2. The CDR3 spans 16 residues. CDR1 is SGHDT and CDR2 is YYEEEE in the germline V gene. Trimming cost V 1 base and J 1 base; bases outside gene matches: 6. The CDR3 DNA is TGTGCCAGCAGCTTGTCTAGCGGGACCGCGTCCTACGAGCAGTACTTC. This codes for CASSLSSGTASYEQYF.

The table lists this clonotype with a few counts. The chain couples TRBV30 to TRBJ2-5; the D is unclear. Germline CDR1 reads GTSNPN; CDR2 reads SVGIG (reference sequence). The CDR3 consists of 12 residues. V shed 2 bases and J shed 5 bases, with 9 bases lying between them. CDR3 region: CAWSPPLETQYF. The CDR3 DNA is TGTGCCTGGAGTCCCCCTTTGGAGACCCAGTACTTC.

This clonotype was observed many times. The chain uses TRBV29-1 and TRBJ2-3; D ambiguous. Germline V gene sequence: CDR1 SQVTM, CDR2 ANQGSEA. This CDR3 comprises 14 residues. V was cut by 5 bases and J by 3 bases, with 15 bases left in between. This CDR3 is CSVPTDRWTDTQYF. In DNA form, the CDR3 reads TGCAGCGTTCCAACGGATCGCTGGACAGATACGCAGTATTTT.

This clonotype appeared a few times. The CDR3 sequence is CASNSYWDTEAFF. CDR3 nucleotides: TGTGCCAGCAATAGCTATTGGGACACTGAAGCTTTCTTT. The chain links TRBV2 to TRBJ1-1; D remains ambiguous. This CDR3 spans 13 amino acids. The germline gives CDR1 SNHLY, CDR2 FYNNEI. V dropped 7 bases and J dropped 3 bases, with 12 bases sitting between them.

This clonotype was counted only a few times. The rearrangement uses TRBV11-1 and TRBJ2-2; the D gene is possibly TRBD1 (6 bases). Germline assignment: CDR1 SGHAT and CDR2 FQDESV (reference sequence). The CDR3 length is 20 residues. V was shortened by 4 bases and J by 1 base, with 25 bases between the two germline ends. The CDR3 sequence is CASSWPAGLRDTMNTGELFF. The CDR3 nucleotides read TGTGCCAGCAGCTGGCCGGCCGGGCTCCGGGACACCATGAACACCGGGGAGCTGTTTTTT.

This clonotype came up a few times. The CDR3 region has the DNA TGTGCCAGCAGGGTTAACCGGGACTACGTTGGGGATACGCAGTATTTT. Translating it yields CASRVNRDYVGDTQYF. This sequence joins TRBV2 and TRBJ2-3, with 7 bases that match TRBD2. The germline CDR1 and CDR2 sequences are SNHLY and FYNNEI. Trimming took 6 bases from V and 6 from J; bases not matched to a gene: 15. The CDR3 has 16 residues.

This clonotype came up a few times. The CDR3 bases are TGTGCCAGCAGCCAAAACCACGGCACCGGGGAGCTGTTTTTT. This translates into CASSQNHGTGELFF. V and J are TRBV4-2 and TRBJ2-2; D uncertain. V was cut by 2 bases and J by 4 bases, with 8 bases left in between. Germline CDR1 reads LGHNA; CDR2 reads YNFKEQ. CDR3 size: 14 residues.

Many counts were recorded for this clonotype. V is TRBV9 and J is TRBJ1-5, with TRBD1 as a possible D gene (5 bases). V was shortened by 4 bases and J by 5 bases, with 16 bases between the two germline ends. Germline V gene sequence: CDR1 SGDLS, CDR2 YYNGEE. The CDR3 loop spans 15 amino acids. The DNA of the CDR3 is TGTGCCAGCAGCCCCAGGGATACACGGGATCAGCCCCAGCATTTT. It is translated as CASSPRDTRDQPQHF.

This clonotype has a count of ten or more. V is TRBV10-1 and J is TRBJ2-3; D is perhaps TRBD2 (6 bases). Trimming took 0 bases from V and 3 from J, leaving 13 bases between them. The CDR3 length is 16 residues. Germline V CDR1 and CDR2: WNHNN, SYGVQD (reference sequence). CDR3 sequence reads: CASSESRGGKTDTQYF. CDR3 DNA: TGCGCCAGCAGTGAGTCAAGGGGCGGGAAAACAGATACGCAGTATTTT.

The chain couples TRBV6-5 to TRBJ1-4, with D possibly TRBD1 on 5 matching bases. V was cut by 0 bases and J by 4 bases, with 12 bases left in between. The CDR3 totals 16 residues. Germline loops: CDR1 MNHEY, CDR2 SVGAGI. In DNA form, the CDR3 reads TGTGCCAGCAGTTACTCGACCGGGGCCGATAATGAAAAACTGTTTTTT. Translated: CASSYSTGADNEKLFF.

The V call is TRBV3-1, the J call TRBJ1-3; D gene uncertain. The CDR3 has 13 residues. CDR1 and CDR2 (germline): LGHDT, YNNKEL (reference sequence). Trimming took off 1 base at V and 3 bases at J, with 4 bases between the two ends. The CDR3 sequence: CASSQVGGNTIYF. The CDR3 bases are TGTGCCAGCAGCCAAGTTGGTGGAAACACCATATATTTT.

This clonotype was detected a few times. The J gene is TRBJ2-1, the V gene TRBV5-6; 12 nucleotides agree with TRBD2. CDR1 SGHDT and CDR2 YYEEEE come from the germline V gene. J gave up 6 bases and V 3 bases, and 10 bases lay outside the gene matches. This CDR3 spans 17 amino acids. The CDR3 nucleotides read TGTGCCAGCAGCTCAATAACTAGCGGGAGGAAAAGCAATGAGCAGTTCTTC. Its translation is CASSSITSGRKSNEQFF.

The chain joins TRBV6-2 or TRBV6-3 to TRBJ2-2; the match to TRBD1 covers 8 bases. The CDR3 has 15 amino acids. Trimming at V came to 5 bases and at J to 5 bases, leaving 7 bases not matched to a gene. CDR1 MNHEY and CDR2 SVGEGT come from the germline V gene. Written as DNA, the CDR3 is TGTGCCAGCAGTACCCGGACAGGGATAACCGGGGAGCTGTTTTTT. It translates to CASSTRTGITGELFF.

Concerning this clonotype: This sequence may be a read error, since a much larger clone differs from it by one base. The chain couples TRBV7-2 to TRBJ2-1, with D tentatively TRBD2 (6 bases). There are 15 residues in the CDR3. The V end lost 5 bases, the J end lost 1 base, and 12 bases lay between the germline ends. Germline CDR1 SGHTA, CDR2 FQGNSA. The CDR3 loop reads CASSVSRGSYNEQFF. For the CDR3, the DNA is TGTGCCAGCAGCGTATCGCGGGGTTCCTACAATGAGCAGTTCTTC.

This clonotype was seen many times. The genes are TRBV10-3 and TRBJ1-2, with 11 positions matching TRBD1. Trimming removed 6 bases from V and 8 bases from J; junction bases left unmatched: 11. The CDR3 is 15 amino acids. CDR1 is ENHRY, CDR2 SYGVKD, per germline. The CDR3 DNA reads as TGTGCCATCAGCCACCCGGACAGGGGGCCTGGGGGCTACACCTTC. Encoded protein: CAISHPDRGPGGYTF.

This clonotype was recorded a few times. In DNA form, the CDR3 reads TGTGCCAGCAGCTTATCGGCCACCGGGGAGCTGTTTTTT. This encodes CASSLSATGELFF. The genes are TRBV7-3 and TRBJ2-2; D unclear. Trimming removed 2 bases from V and 4 bases from J, with 5 bases in between. This CDR3 has 13 residues. Germline V gene lookup returns CDR1 SGHTA and CDR2 FQGTGA.

The genes are TRBV7-2 and TRBJ2-3, with D perhaps TRBD2 (6 bases). V was shortened by 6 bases and J by 4 bases, with 17 bases between the two germline ends. Germline V gene lookup returns CDR1 SGHTA and CDR2 FQGNSA. CDR3 size: 15 residues. DNA for the CDR3: TGTGCCAGCAGGCGGGACTTTCGTGGCGCAGATACGCAGTATTTT. It specifies CASRRDFRGADTQYF.

This clonotype turned up a few times. The V call is TRBV5-1, the J call TRBJ1-1; tentative D call: TRBD1 (6 bases). Germline V gives CDR1 SGHRS, CDR2 YFSETQ. The CDR3 has 16 amino acids. The V and J ends lost 4 bases and 0 bases respectively, with 16 bases between them. The CDR3 spells CASSRQVAEMNTEAFF. The CDR3 DNA follows: TGCGCCAGCAGCCGACAGGTAGCCGAGATGAACACTGAAGCTTTCTTT.

A few counts support this clonotype. The rearrangement links TRBV5-1 to TRBJ2-2, with 10 nucleotides matching TRBD1. The CDR3 loop spans 16 amino acids. Germline assignment: CDR1 SGHRS and CDR2 YFSETQ. V was pared by 0 bases and J by 6 bases, with 5 bases of the junction left unmatched. The CDR3 DNA sequence: TGCGCCAGCAGCTTGGAAGGGACAGGGGTGTCCGGGGAGCTGTTTTTT. Its protein product is CASSLEGTGVSGELFF.